The entry below describes one TCR beta chain. Antigen: not known. The CDR3 has 12 residues. V lost 5 bases, J lost 6 bases, and 8 bases lay in between. The germline V gene encodes CDR1 MDHEN and CDR2 SYDVKM. The data are from a study of shared clonotypes between healthy human individuals. Study outcomes and limitations: A reduction in generation probabilities was seen for non-shared clonotypes relative to those shared by all four donors. Sampling covered nothing but blood. Tissue TCR repertoires likely differ from those found in blood. Clonotype sharing across several donors was observed for around 4.5% of naive CD4 clonotypes.

TCRdb's copy holds only in-frame clones and misses some; the assay was immunoSEQ multiplex PCR. The sample lists millions of clones, approximately 92% seen once, with over 0.12% in the top ten. Naive CD45RA+ and memory CD45RA-negative subsets were split from CD4+ cells. Sequenced material: naive CD4+ T cells sorted from blood. Described subset: CD45RA+ positively selected. The chain employs TRBV28 and TRBJ2-1; D gene uncertain. The source is a young man in good health. CDR3: CASSIPPNEQFF. CDR3 coding DNA: TGTGCCAGCAGTATACCCCCCAATGAGCAGTTCTTC.